Presented here are 18 T cell receptor beta chains from one specimen sequenced in a study of blood T cells in healthy people across ages (dated by TCRdb to the mid-2010s). Library prep was done by 5' RACE. Data came from an Illumina HiSeq 2500. A second roughly 7 to 11 cycle PCR used a sample-barcoded 5' primer and a J-beta primer mix. TCRdb itself trimmed the public reads at Q25 with fastp, ran MiXCR and retained productive beta chains. Every distinct CDR3 protein forms one entry, paired with its most common genes and DNA. The sample profile shows roughly 800,000 distinct CDR3 sequences; 20% to 25% of them were found once. The ten most abundant clones make up 9.4% of the sample. The same data also went into a second study, on T cells of mothers and their children.

The source material was blood. The receptors derive from a boy between 10 and 17 years old in good health.

The genes are TRBV7-2 and TRBJ2-3, with no clear D. The CDR3 spans 15 residues. Germline lookup yields CDR1 SGHTA and CDR2 FQGNSA. V was clipped by 4 bases and J by 2 bases, with 13 bases between them. CDR3 amino acids: CASSSSFHPTDTQYF. The CDR3 DNA follows: TGTGCCAGCAGCTCGAGCTTCCACCCCACAGATACGCAGTATTTT.

The chain employs TRBV14 and TRBJ2-7; D call uncertain. V lost 0 bases, J lost 3 bases, and 12 bases lay in between. This CDR3 has 15 amino acids. Germline-derived CDR1 and CDR2 are SGHDN and FVKESK. The CDR3 nucleotides are TGTGCCAGCAGCCAAGATGTAGGGATCTACTACGAGCAGTACTTC. Residues: CASSQDVGIYYEQYF.

V and J are TRBV6-5 and TRBJ2-5, with D possibly TRBD1 on 6 matching bases. The CDR3 contains 15 residues. Between the trimmed V and J ends, which lost 1 base and 3 bases, there was a span of 12 bases. Germline-derived CDR1 and CDR2 are MNHEY and SVGAGI. The DNA of the CDR3 is TGTGCCAGCAGTTACTACCGGGACACAGAAGAGACCCAGTACTTC. Its translation: CASSYYRDTEETQYF.

The V and J genes are TRBV25-1 and TRBJ2-5; TRBD2 agrees at 7 bases. Trimming at V came to 6 bases and at J to 5 bases, leaving 9 bases not matched to a gene. The CDR3 consists of 14 residues. CDR1 is MGHDK, CDR2 SYGVNS, per germline. The CDR3 is CASSRGSGRETQYF. CDR3 sequence (DNA): TGTGCCAGCAGCCGCGGGAGCGGTCGGGAGACCCAGTACTTC.

Points on this clonotype: A junction boundary mismatches the germline segment, possibly from a read error. The J gene is TRBJ2-1, the V gene TRBV29-1, with 7 bases identical to TRBD2. CDR3 length: 16 residues. Per the germline V gene, CDR1 is SQVTM and CDR2 is ANQGSEA. CDR3 protein: CSVEYAGGGIYNERFF. The CDR3 nucleotides read TGCAGCGTTGAATATGCTGGGGGAGGGATTTACAATGAGCGGTTCTTC.

This clonotype appeared a few times. The genes are TRBV27 and TRBJ2-2, with TRBD1 identical over 7 bases. Germline V gene lookup returns CDR1 MNHEY and CDR2 SMNVEV (reference sequence). The trim removed 5 bases at V and 7 bases at J, leaving 7 bases unmatched. CDR3 length equals 14 residues. This CDR3 reads CASSDDREVGELFF. The CDR3 DNA is TGTGCCAGCAGTGATGACAGGGAAGTCGGGGAGCTGTTTTTT.

This clonotype has more than one count but fewer than ten. J is TRBJ1-2 and V is TRBV5-4; 7 bases fit TRBD1. Germline V lookup: CDR1 SGHNT, CDR2 YYREEE (reference sequence). J lost 4 bases, V lost 1 base, and 4 bases had no gene match. The CDR3 is 14 residues long. As DNA, the CDR3 is TGTGCCAGCAGCTTGAACAGGGGTGGCTATGGCTACACCTTC. Its protein is CASSLNRGGYGYTF.

This clonotype was detected only a few times. The V and J genes are TRBV12-5 and TRBJ2-3; D may correspond to TRBD1 or TRBD2 (5 bases each). The CDR3 spans 16 residues. V lost 2 bases and J lost 4, with 16 bases in between. In germline, CDR1 is LGHNT, CDR2 FRNRAP. The CDR3 protein is CASGLWDLVGADTQYF. Written as DNA, the CDR3 is TGTGCTAGTGGTTTGTGGGACCTAGTGGGGGCAGATACGCAGTATTTT.

The chain links TRBV21-1 to TRBJ2-5; TRBD1, the D gene given by the table, was not confirmed from the DNA. The J call may be mistaken, given a closer DNA end match to TRBJ2-7. TRBV21-1 is deemed a pseudogene. This CDR3 comprises 18 residues. The CDR3 DNA is TGTGCCAGCACCAGGCGAAGCAGGGGGCCCCGGAGCTCCTACGAGCAGTACTTC. Its translation: CASTRRSRGPRSSYEQYF.

V usage is TRBV10-3 and J usage is TRBJ2-1, with 12 bases fitting TRBD2. CDR1 is ENHRY, CDR2 SYGVKD, per germline. This CDR3 has 14 residues. Unmatched junction bases numbered 4, after V lost 8 bases and J lost 5 bases. The CDR3 bases are TGTGCCATCGGTAGGACTAGCGGGGACAATGAGCAGTTCTTC. It codes for CAIGRTSGDNEQFF.

Details on this clonotype: Its ends do not fully match the called genes, so a read error is possible. This sequence joins TRBV5-1 and TRBJ2-3, with 7 bases fitting TRBD2. Germline-derived CDR1 and CDR2 are SGHRS and YFSETQ. The CDR3 loop spans 15 amino acids. The CDR3 DNA reads TGCGCCAGCAGCTTCGAGCGGGGTTCAGGAGATACACAGTATTTT. Translating it yields CASSFERGSGDTQYF.

The chain couples TRBV6-1 to TRBJ2-2; 8 positions agree with TRBD2. V lost 7 bases to trimming and J lost 3 bases; unmatched junction nucleotides: 7. CDR1 and CDR2 from the germline V gene are MNHNS and SASEGT. CDR3 length: 15 residues. The CDR3 nucleotides read TGTGCCAGCACCATATCGCGGGGGGACACCGGGGAGCTGTTTTTT. Encoded protein: CASTISRGDTGELFF.

The V gene is TRBV7-6, the J gene TRBJ1-6, with D hard to call. The CDR3 is made up of 13 amino acids. Trimming took 5 bases from V and 10 from J, leaving 12 bases between them. From germline, CDR1 is SGHVS and CDR2 FNYEAQ. CDR3 loop: CASSRQGDSPLHF. Here the CDR3 DNA reads TGTGCCAGCAGCCGTCAAGGTGACTCACCCCTCCACTTT.

The gene calls are TRBV27 and TRBJ1-2, with 8 positions matching TRBD1. V dropped 6 bases and J dropped 6; count of bases not matched to a gene: 12. The CDR3 runs to 15 residues. Germline-derived CDR1 and CDR2 are MNHEY and SMNVEV (reference sequence). CDR3 sequence (DNA): TGTGCCAGCAGCATGACAGGGGATTTCCTAAATGGCTACACCTTC. Its translation: CASSMTGDFLNGYTF.

The V gene is TRBV7-2, the J gene TRBJ1-1; 7 bases align to TRBD1. From germline, CDR1 is SGHTA and CDR2 FQGNSA. CDR3 length: 15 amino acids. With V trimmed by 2 bases and J by 1 base, 4 bases remained unmatched. The CDR3 spells CASSLKGGGNTEAFF. The CDR3 nucleotides are TGTGCCAGCAGCTTAAAAGGGGGCGGGAACACTGAAGCTTTCTTT.

V is TRBV27 and J is TRBJ2-1, with 7 bases identical to TRBD2. CDR1 and CDR2 (germline): MNHEY, SMNVEV (reference sequence). The CDR3 length is 16 residues. V was pared by 8 bases and J by 0 bases, with 10 bases of the junction left unmatched. This CDR3 reads CASLPLLATSYNEQFF. The CDR3 DNA sequence: TGTGCCAGCCTCCCTTTACTAGCGACCTCCTACAATGAGCAGTTCTTC.

The gene calls are TRBV29-1 and TRBJ2-4, with TRBD1 identical over 11 bases. J gave up 2 bases and V 7 bases, and 7 bases lay outside the gene matches. This CDR3 contains 15 residues. Germline V gene data show CDR1 as SQVTM and CDR2 as ANQGSEA. CDR3 residues: CSAEGTGGSKNIQYF. CDR3 nucleotides: TGCAGCGCTGAGGGGACAGGGGGTTCCAAAAACATTCAGTACTTC.

This clonotype was seen only a few times. The chain combines TRBV4-1 with TRBJ2-5; a possible D gene is TRBD1 (5 bases). The better agreement between TRBJ2-1 and the DNA end casts doubt on the J call. The CDR3 extends over 13 amino acids. Germline V CDR1 and CDR2: MGHRA, YSYEKL. Written as DNA, the CDR3 is TGCGCCAGCAGCCAAAACAGGTACAATGAGCAGTTCTTC. It translates to CASSQNRYNEQFF.